This T cell receptor beta chain is drawn from a study of T cell responses to AZD1222 COVID-19 vaccine (dated by TCRdb to about 2021). In the study overall: A total of under 250 trial participants underwent TCR sequencing, of whom roughly 210 had received two doses of AZD1222 and some 26 had received two doses of the MenACWY control vaccine. Trial participants were enrolled into age subgroups of 18-55, 56-69 and 70-plus years, which contained about 150, 28 and 57 TCR-sequenced participants, respectively.

As to this clone: No cognate antigen has been identified for it. Per-base quality was not reported, and no clone a single base away is much larger than it.

The CDR3 contains 12 residues, cysteine and phenylalanine counted. The CDR3 DNA has 36 bases and is translated from base 1. V is pruned by 4 bases and J by 5 bases, leaving 1 base of the junction without a gene match. The sample's time point label is to be understood as: about 28 days (+/-7) after the second vaccine dose. AZD1222 recipients whose second dose came at about 4 weeks and those whose second dose came at about 12 weeks were combined into one group, since spike-specific TCR depth and breadth did not differ between the two schedules. Samples from vaccinated people were obtained from the UK trials COV001 and COV002, which included a single-blind randomized controlled phase 2/3 trial of AZD1222 (ChAdOx1 nCoV-19) in healthy adults. Trial participant PBMC samples were collected at day 0 and day 28 after the second dose for TCRbeta chain sequencing. The CDR3 regions of human TCRbeta chains were analyzed by immunosequencing. In the original analysis: Repertoire TCRs were checked for matches against a reference library of SARS-CoV-2-specific TCRs that had been generated using the MIRA antigen-specificity platform. Breadth was defined as the fraction of unique TCRs that were SARS-CoV-2-associated. Depth was defined as the fraction of total T cells that were SARS-CoV-2-associated. Each spike-specific TCR was assigned to its reactive spike region and to a CD4 or CD8 class using the MIRA data. Log10-transformed breadth and depth values were compared by one-way ANOVA with Sidak's multiple comparisons tests. The immuneACCESS repertoire file appears here via TCRdb, limited to in-frame rearrangements. These files lack a portion of the clones; in checked studies, under half of the deficit traces to unresolved V genes, and the cause of the others is not known. The D gene and trimming were derived from the DNA, and the V and J assignments and clone size from that table. Here the sample has about 110,000 clones; around 87% occur a single time. About 4% of the sample comes from the top ten.

Results the study describes overall, beyond this receptor: The whole spike protein was spanned by vaccine-associated CD4 TCRs, and dominant responses were seen in regions 160-218 and 743-854. Nearly half of unique spike-specific TCRs reportedly recognized epitopes outside regions mutated in the B.1.351 and B.1.1.7 variants. Because no samples from the day 14 peak response were available, repertoires could be characterized only after the peak T cell response. Participants were mostly white British, with more females than males. The authors suggested clonal diversity may have been underestimated. Conclusions about previously exposed vaccinees are limited because only six or seven AZD1222 recipients were SARS-CoV-2 seropositive at baseline. The 56-69-year group was small, and its depth increase did not reach significance, likely because of low power. A significant rise in spike-specific TCR breadth and depth was observed after two AZD1222 doses relative to day 0 and relative to MenACWY recipients.

Sequenced material: peripheral blood, taken 28 days after the second AZD1222 dose. The origin of this receptor is an adult who received the AZD1222 COVID-19 vaccine. The chain is made from TRBV12-3 or TRBV12-4 and TRBJ2-5, with TRBD1 identical over 7 junction bases. The DNA reads TGTGCCAGCAGTTCGACAGGGGAGACCCAGTACTTC. The resulting protein is CASSSTGETQYF.